This TCR beta chain originates from a study of shared clonotypes between healthy human individuals. Study results and caveats: Sequencing depth was expected to affect clonotype sharing among donors. The study sampled only blood, and tissue repertoires likely differ.

Replicate PCRs were loaded with approximately 300 ng DNA from unsorted PBMC, about 32,000 T cell genomes. The sequenced material, unsorted PBMC DNA, was run on ten immunoSEQ deep assay plates. This table comes from immunoSEQ multiplex PCR, and its TCRdb copy is limited to in-frame clones, with some not included. This table has some 470,000 clones, 75% to 85% appearing once. Germline V gives CDR1 SGHTA, CDR2 FQGTGA. Trimming removed 3 bases at V and 3 bases at J, with 12 bases between. The CDR3 is 14 amino acids. A word on this clone: The target antigen is unknown.

The clonotype originates from a woman in her thirties or forties in good health. Some clones in this sample may be carry-over from other donors' samples. This chain links TRBV7-3 with TRBJ2-7; tentative D call: TRBD2 (6 bases). The source material was PBMCs. The DNA of the CDR3 is TGTGCCAGCAGCTTGGGAGGCCCCATCTACGAGCAGTACTTC. This codes for CASSLGGPIYEQYF. The full variable domain, completed using reference TRBV7-3 and TRBJ2-7, is GAGVSQTPSNKVTEKGKYVELRCDPISGHTALYWYRQSLGQGPEFLIYFQGTGAADDSGLPNDRFFAVRPEGSVSTLKIQRTERGDSAVYLCASSLGGPIYEQYFGPGTRLTVT.